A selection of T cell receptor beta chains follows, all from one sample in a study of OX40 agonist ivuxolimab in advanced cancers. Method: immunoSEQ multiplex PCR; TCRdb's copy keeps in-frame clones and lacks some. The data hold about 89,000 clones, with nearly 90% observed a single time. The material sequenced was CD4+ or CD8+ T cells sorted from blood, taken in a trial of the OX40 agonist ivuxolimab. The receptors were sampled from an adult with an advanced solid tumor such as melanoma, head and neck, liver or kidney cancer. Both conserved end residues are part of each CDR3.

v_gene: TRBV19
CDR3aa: CASAWRQGVGTEAFF

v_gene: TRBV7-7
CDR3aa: CASTPRTGWLNQPQHF

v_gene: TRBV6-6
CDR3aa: CASSYPVSTDTQYF

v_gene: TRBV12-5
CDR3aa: CASGLVVRQERTYEQYF

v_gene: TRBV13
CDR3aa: CASSSGGAGEQYF

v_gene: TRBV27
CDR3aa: CASSRGQGLVETQYF

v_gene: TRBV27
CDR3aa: CASSSADRYGYTF

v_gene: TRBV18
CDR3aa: CASSPQGPGSTYEQYF

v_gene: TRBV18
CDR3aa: CASSPEREQFF

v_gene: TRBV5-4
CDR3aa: CASSLERRGSGYTF

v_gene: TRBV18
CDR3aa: CASSPGGNEQFF

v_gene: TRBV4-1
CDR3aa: CASSQEGQSAYNSPLHF

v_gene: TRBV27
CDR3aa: CASSLGASGVNEQFF

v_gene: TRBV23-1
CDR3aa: CASSQSGGRAKNIQYF

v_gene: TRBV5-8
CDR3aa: CASSKRDTLEAQHF

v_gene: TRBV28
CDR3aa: CASSFGEQFF

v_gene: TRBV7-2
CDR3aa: CASSLGIGEPVEAFF

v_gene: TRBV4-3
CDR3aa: CASSQARGARYNEQFF

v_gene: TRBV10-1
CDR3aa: CASSELPSGIQETQYF

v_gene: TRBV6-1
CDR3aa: CASMGQGFLEQYF

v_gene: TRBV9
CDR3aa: CASSPQLGGEQFF

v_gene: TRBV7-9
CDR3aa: CASSPVTLDVQETQYF

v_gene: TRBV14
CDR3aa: CASSQALWQGGYLNTEAFF

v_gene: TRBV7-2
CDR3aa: CASSPRGGHRQETQYF